These 20 T cell receptor beta chains originate from one sample sequenced in a study of cytomegalovirus exposure and HLA in healthy donors (TCRdb year 2017). Libraries were constructed by the immunoSEQ multiplex PCR assay. The multiplex PCR relied on a mix of 60 forward primers for TCR Vbeta segments and 13 reverse primers for TCR Jbeta segments. TCRdb stores this immuneACCESS table with in-frame sequences only. Part of the clones is absent; in the studies checked, under half of the shortfall reflects unresolved V genes, and no reason is known for the rest. This sample lists about 160,000 clones; about 81% were detected once. The ten largest make up about 2.7% of the sample. Sequenced input: PBMCs. The source of these receptors is a woman aged 45-65 years in good health and CMV-seropositive.

The V gene is TRBV7-9, the J gene TRBJ2-1; a possible D gene is TRBD1 (5 bases). The germline gives CDR1 SEHNR, CDR2 FQNEAQ (reference sequence). Trimming removed 5 bases at V and 5 bases at J, with 7 bases between. This CDR3 has 12 amino acids. The CDR3 spells CASSPQDNEQFF. CDR3 nucleotide sequence: TGTGCCAGCAGCCCACAGGACAATGAGCAGTTCTTC.

The V call is TRBV9, the J call TRBJ1-2, with D perhaps matching TRBD1 (6 bases). Germline CDR1 is SGDLS and CDR2 is YYNGEE. Trimming took 3 bases from V and 3 from J, leaving 9 bases between them. The length of the CDR3 is 13 residues. The CDR3 nucleotides read TGTGCCAGCAGCGCGTCAGGGGACTATGGCTACACCTTC. Its protein is CASSASGDYGYTF.

J is TRBJ2-1 and V is TRBV4-1; 11 positions agree with TRBD2. The CDR3 runs to 16 residues. Unmatched junction bases numbered 7, after V lost 0 bases and J lost 9 bases. Per germline, CDR1 MGHRA and CDR2 YSYEKL. CDR3 bases: TGCGCCAGCAGCCAAGAGCCTAGCGGGGGGCAAGGTGAGCAGTTCTTC. Translating it yields CASSQEPSGGQGEQFF.

This clone was observed a single time. V usage is TRBV27 and J usage is TRBJ1-4; TRBD1 aligns across 7 bases. Germline V gene data show CDR1 as MNHEY and CDR2 as SMNVEV (reference sequence). V dropped 8 bases and J dropped 5; count of bases not matched to a gene: 14. The CDR3 extends over 16 amino acids. CDR3 sequence reads: CASLIYTGTANEKLFF. The CDR3 bases are TGTGCCAGCCTCATATACACCGGGACAGCGAATGAAAAACTGTTTTTT.

This clone was counted only a few times. This chain links TRBV7-9 with TRBJ1-2; D gene unclear. CDR3 size: 16 residues. V gave up 4 bases and J gave up 8 bases, with 23 bases separating them. Germline CDR1 and CDR2: SEHNR and FQNEAQ (reference sequence). The CDR3 DNA is TGTGCCAGCAGCTCTGGTCTGCCGATCGGTTCTCGAGGCTACACCTTC. Its protein product is CASSSGLPIGSRGYTF.

This clone was found once. The V call is TRBV2, the J call TRBJ1-1; tentative D call: TRBD1 (5 bases). V lost 6 bases, J lost 5 bases, and 16 bases lay in between. The CDR3 has 14 amino acids. The germline V gene encodes CDR1 SNHLY and CDR2 FYNNEI. CDR3 amino acids: CASRRGGWGTEAFF. The CDR3 coding sequence is TGTGCCAGCAGGCGGGGGGGATGGGGGACTGAAGCTTTCTTT.

This chain uses TRBV6-6 with TRBJ1-1; D is unresolved. CDR1 is MNHNY and CDR2 is SVGAGI in the germline V gene (reference sequence). V gave up 0 bases and J gave up 7 bases, with 12 bases separating them. This CDR3 has 14 residues. CDR3 bases: TGTGCCAGCAGTTACTCGCTTTCCCGGGGTGAAGCTTTCTTT. Its protein product is CASSYSLSRGEAFF.

This clone occurred a few times. The chain has TRBV6-5 and TRBJ2-4; unclear D gene. Germline assignment: CDR1 MNHEY and CDR2 SVGAGI. Trimming stripped 4 bases from V and 9 bases from J, with 7 bases between. The CDR3 is 11 amino acids. The CDR3: CASSFKAIQYF. The CDR3 coding sequence is TGTGCCAGCAGTTTTAAAGCCATTCAGTACTTC.

This sequence joins TRBV6-5 and TRBJ2-7, with 7 positions matching TRBD2. V shed 2 bases, J shed 4 bases, and the junction held 8 bases outside the gene matches. This CDR3 is built from 15 residues. Per the germline V gene, CDR1 is MNHEY and CDR2 is SVGAGI. CDR3 in amino acids: CASSYGGEGAYEQYF. For the CDR3, the DNA is TGTGCCAGCAGTTACGGGGGGGAAGGAGCTTACGAGCAGTACTTC.

The chain couples TRBV21-1 to TRBJ2-7; the DNA was not compared with TRBD2, the D call given in the table. TRBV21-1 is listed as a pseudogene. The CDR3 loop spans 16 amino acids. CDR3 loop: CADTRTSGEHTYEQYF. The CDR3 DNA sequence: TGTGCCGACACTCGGACTAGCGGGGAGCACACCTACGAGCAGTACTTC.

The chain carries TRBV4-2 and TRBJ1-1; D gene ambiguous. CDR3 length equals 14 residues. The V and J ends lost 0 bases and 1 base respectively, with 6 bases between them. CDR1 and CDR2 (germline): LGHNA, YNFKEQ. In DNA, the CDR3 is TGTGCCAGCAGCCAAGACAGTACGAACACTGAAGCTTTCTTT. Translating gives CASSQDSTNTEAFF.

This clone was counted between two and nine times. This rearrangement joins TRBV7-2 to TRBJ1-1, with no clear D. The V end was cut by 5 bases, the J end by 1 base, with 8 bases between. Germline CDR1 reads SGHTA; CDR2 reads FQGNSA. The CDR3 is 13 amino acids. CDR3 sequence: CASSPTRNTEAFF. The CDR3 nucleotides are TGTGCCAGCAGCCCAACAAGGAACACTGAAGCTTTCTTT.

The chain couples TRBV9 to TRBJ2-2; D possibly corresponds to TRBD1 (6 bases). Germline-derived CDR1 and CDR2 are SGDLS and YYNGEE. CDR3 length: 14 residues. V was trimmed by 0 bases and J by 7 bases, leaving 10 bases between them. The CDR3 here is CASSVVGAGGELFF. The CDR3 DNA follows: TGTGCCAGCAGCGTAGTGGGGGCGGGCGGGGAGCTGTTTTTT.

The sample holds one count of this clone. The V and J genes are TRBV6-4 and TRBJ2-1; D is possibly TRBD2 (6 bases). Trimming pared 5 bases from V and 6 bases from J, leaving 17 bases between. From germline, CDR1 is MRHNA and CDR2 SNTAGT. The CDR3 covers 15 residues. The CDR3 protein is CASSPGTLVSNEQFF. The CDR3 DNA reads TGTGCCAGCAGTCCCGGGACTCTCGTTTCCAATGAGCAGTTCTTC.

The V call is TRBV4-1, the J call TRBJ2-1, with 8 positions matching TRBD1. V shed 6 bases and J 7 bases; nucleotides not matched to a gene: 5. This CDR3 has 13 amino acids. Per germline, CDR1 MGHRA and CDR2 YSYEKL. As DNA, the CDR3 is TGCGCCAGCAGTCGACAGGGGCAAAATGAGCAGTTCTTC. Its protein is CASSRQGQNEQFF.

This clone was detected ten times or more. The CDR3 here is CASSSQGGAHGYTF. DNA for the CDR3: TGTGCCAGCAGTTCCCAGGGTGGGGCTCATGGCTACACCTTC. The rearrangement uses TRBV6-5 and TRBJ1-2; D possibly corresponds to TRBD1 (5 bases). The V gene's germline CDR1 is MNHEY and CDR2 SVGAGI. CDR3 length: 14 amino acids. V gave up 4 bases and J gave up 6 bases, with 15 bases separating them.

The gene calls are TRBV7-3 and TRBJ1-1; weak D call: TRBD1 (6 bases). The V end was cut by 2 bases, the J end by 7 bases, with 17 bases between. The germline gives CDR1 SGHTA, CDR2 FQGTGA. The CDR3 has 15 residues. The CDR3 reads CASSLLSGGGSEAFF. The CDR3 bases are TGTGCCAGCAGCTTACTATCGGGGGGGGGCAGTGAAGCTTTCTTT.

The rearrangement links TRBV6-5 to TRBJ2-7, with 7 bases aligning to TRBD1. V dropped 0 bases and J dropped 5; count of bases not matched to a gene: 4. CDR3 length: 14 amino acids. The V gene's germline CDR1 is MNHEY and CDR2 SVGAGI. CDR3 DNA sequence: TGTGCCAGCAGTTACTCAGGGGGCATCAACGAGCAGTACTTC. Translated: CASSYSGGINEQYF.

The rearrangement links TRBV29-1 to TRBJ2-1; 8 nucleotides agree with TRBD2. The CDR3 is 13 amino acids. Trimming took 3 bases from V and 2 from J; bases not matched to a gene: 0. Per germline, CDR1 SQVTM and CDR2 ANQGSEA. The CDR3 loop reads CSVETSAYNEQFF. The CDR3 DNA reads TGCAGCGTTGAGACTAGCGCCTACAATGAGCAGTTCTTC.

The chain joins TRBV5-4 to TRBJ2-3; perhaps TRBD2 as D (6 bases). The V gene lost 1 base and the J gene lost 3 bases, with 12 bases spanning the gap. CDR3 length equals 15 residues. CDR1 SGHNT and CDR2 YYREEE come from the germline V gene (reference sequence). The CDR3 loop is CASSLRGDYTDTQYF. The DNA of the CDR3 is TGTGCCAGCAGCTTGCGCGGGGATTATACAGATACGCAGTATTTT.